The text below deals with one T cell receptor beta chain. Which antigen it targets is not known. No much larger clone is present one base from it, and per-base qualities are unavailable. The cohort consisted of 666 healthy bone marrow donors. Cohort members were all nominally healthy when sampled, although unrecorded immune exposures were likely present. The donor tested CMV seropositive, placing the donor among the approximately 290 seropositive members of the cohort. A peripheral blood sample was collected from each donor, and TCR beta sequencing was performed on peripheral blood mononuclear cells. The Qiagen DNeasy Blood Extraction Kit was used to extract genomic DNA from the blood cell samples. This entry belongs to a study of cytomegalovirus exposure and HLA in healthy donors (dated by TCRdb to 2016 to 2017). About the full investigation: An earlier analysis of roughly 500 of the donors reported about 300 Gb of sequence data and 95 million to 120 million unique TCR beta sequences obtained from roughly 170 million T cells. An early release that covered 500 to 800 HLA-typed donors contained approximately 300 gigabases of sequencing data and 75 million to 100 million unique TCR sequences. Among the roughly 430 genotyped donors, roughly 80% belonged to the genetic ancestry cluster associated with self-reported Caucasian donors. The study aimed to test whether signatures of past pathogen exposure could be identified by cataloging public T cell receptors. The T cell repertoires of roughly 660 subjects were profiled by immunosequencing and related to cytomegalovirus serostatus. A separate validation cohort of 90 to 150 different subjects was used in addition to the 666-subject first cohort. The study combined high-throughput TCR immunosequencing, statistical association of individual TCRs with disease status, and machine learning to predict cytomegalovirus infection status. In a later analysis, previously published TCR beta repertoires from 666 donors were re-analyzed and high-resolution HLA genotyping was added so that TCR occurrence patterns could be studied. The later analysis used no new phenotypic data to find candidate immune exposures, relying instead on TCR beta sequences and their occurrence across donors. To decide whether each TCR beta V gene segment behaved as functional or pseudogenic, an earlier analysis of fewer than 750 of the donors relied on high-throughput TCR beta sequencing. Donor age, sex, ethnicity and CMV serostatus were compiled alongside the repertoire data. Genome-wide SNP genotypes for about 65% of the 666 donors were used in a later genetic analysis, which treated that subset as a discovery cohort. Every discovery cohort repertoire had been produced on one sequencing platform. HLA typing covered class I and class II loci at four-digit resolution. The number of donors typed differed by locus, with roughly 629-640 for A, B, C, DRB1 and DQB1, roughly 520 for DQA1, about 610 for DPA1, and 472 for DPB1. Roughly five DR-DQ haplotypes were treated as single units for association and clustering because of strong linkage in the cohort. Across around 400 genotyped donors of the cohort, an average of about 250,000 unique TCR beta nucleotide sequences per donor were sequenced, and 15% to 20% of those sequences were non-productive.

Summary of the overall study and its limitations: Correlated functional status among segregating V segments might be attributable to linkage disequilibrium, but an unknown experimental factor could not be ruled out. In both the original and validation cohorts, the classifier was reported to diagnose cytomegalovirus status with high specificity and sensitivity. In the study, 150 to 200 TCR beta chains were listed as associated with cytomegalovirus. Across donors, most TCR sequences were observed very rarely, whereas some public TCRs were present in many individuals. A further reported finding was that TCR beta sequences accurately predicted the HLA-A and HLA-B alleles for most subjects in the first cohort. A cluster of highly shared sequence variants was judged likely to represent a technical artifact of the sequencing pipeline. Presence/absence analyses assumed roughly uniform sequencing depth across donors, an assumption that may not hold. Several of the top co-occurrence clusters appeared to be linked to parvovirus B19, influenza, CMV and Epstein-Barr virus, according to a later analysis. In an earlier analysis of some 640 of the donors, most TCR beta V segments were observed in productive rearrangements about 90% or about 30% of the time, broadly matching IMGT annotations. HLA typing was unavailable for some donors at each locus, so association tests used only the typed subset. In a later analysis, HLA-associated TCR beta chains were found to be more clonally expanded and to have lower generation probabilities than equally common non-associated chains. Immune exposure information for the cohort was limited to CMV serostatus. This cohort had only TCR beta chains sequenced, and the lack of alpha or paired-chain data limited which features could be detected. Because counts were too low, around 17 rarely observed V segments, including chromosome 9 orphons, were left out of the earlier analysis of 500 to 750 of the donors. An association between a missense DCLRE1C variant and V-gene and J-gene trimming of TCR beta chains was found in a later genetic analysis and replicated in an independent cohort. A later analysis associated about 17,000 TCR beta sequences with specific HLA alleles at a false discovery rate of 0.05. In a later genetic analysis, fewer N-insertions in productive TCRs were reported among donors in an Asian-associated ancestry cluster than the approximately 710-donor mean. In vitro tests confirmed that a few of the cytomegalovirus-associated TCR beta chains recognize cytomegalovirus antigens. Some IMGT-functional V segments, including TRBV6-2 and TRBV6-3, could not be distinguished by the 87-base-pair reads and were therefore excluded. When HLA alleles, especially DR and DQ, strongly co-occurred, attributing TCR associations to individual alleles was difficult. It was suggested by the authors that the approach could potentially be generalized to other disease states and immunological phenotypes. A later analysis found that TCR association rates varied across HLA loci, with DRB1 alleles showing the most associated TCRs and HLA-C alleles the fewest. A later analysis found that most CMV-associated TCR beta chains appeared HLA-restricted, with HLA associations seemingly driven largely by CMV exposure.

The CDR3 holds 13 amino acids from the cysteine to the phenylalanine. The kept DNA is CDR3 alone, 39 bases in frame from the first base. V drops 1 base and J drops 0 bases, leaving 4 bases in between. CDR1 SGDLS and CDR2 YYNGEE were looked up in the germline V gene. Receptors were amplified or captured by the immunoSEQ multiplex PCR assay. For the multiplex PCR, a mixture combining 60 forward primers for TCR Vbeta segments and 13 reverse primers for TCR Jbeta segments was used. Amplification of the CDR3 region of rearranged TCR beta genes was performed with a multiplex PCR assay on genomic DNA. On the Illumina HiSeq System, the amplified TCR beta libraries were sequenced as 87-base-pair reads. Per the original workflow: Across the 670 or so repertoires, a later analysis counted tens of millions of unique TCR beta chains, approximately 10 million of which were shared by at least two donors. To remove PCR and sequencing errors, raw reads were error-corrected and collapsed into unique sequences using a nearest-neighbor algorithm that merged closely related sequences. CDR3 sequences were aligned to IMGT reference sequences to assign V, D and J gene segments. For a sequence to be retained, at least a six-nucleotide match to both a V gene segment and a J gene segment was required. Rearrangements were classified as productive when the CDR3 lacked stop codons and remained in frame with V and J, and all other rearrangements were classified as non-productive. CDR3 was defined according to IMGT convention as the region running from the second conserved V-encoded cysteine to the conserved J-encoded phenylalanine. In an earlier analysis of around 640 of the donors, sequences lacking an unambiguous match to a single V gene segment were excluded. An earlier analysis of several hundred of the donors called V segments functional above 56.7% productive rearrangements and segregating when the between-donor standard deviation exceeded 5%. A statistical classification framework was built for diagnosing cytomegalovirus status from the catalog of TCR beta chain sequences. V and J gene assignment, in a later analysis, came from comparing TCR nucleotide sequences with IMGT/GENE-DB human TR gene sequences. In a later analysis, CDR3 sequences and most-parsimonious VDJ recombination scenarios were assigned using the TCRdist pipeline. In a later analysis, every TCR beta chain was defined by the combination of its CDR3 amino acid sequence and its V-gene family, and reads without a unique V-gene family were dropped. In a later analysis, fewer than 650 highly shared, low-generation-probability nucleotide sequences were removed to address suspected cross-contamination and a sequencing artifact. A later analysis calculated a clonal expansion index for each public chain from normalized within-repertoire ranks of inferred template counts. In a later analysis, generation probabilities were computed with a VDJ recombination model fitted to out-of-frame rearrangements, and the resulting probabilities were checked against IGoR. In a later analysis, hypergeometric tests were used to score TCR-TCR, TCR-HLA and TCR-CMV co-occurrence, with a repertoire-size bias correction applied to TCR pairs. To estimate false discovery rates, a later analysis permuted the HLA or CMV assignments 20 times. A later analysis grouped co-occurring TCRs with DBSCAN, adding TCRdist sequence similarity when clustering within HLA-allele-positive subsets. For co-occurrence clustering, repertoires with fewer than 30,000 or more than 120,000 public chains were excluded, along with 5 or 6 repertoires with anomalous nucleotide sharing. As stored in TCRdb, this immuneACCESS dataset retains in-frame rearrangements with V and J assigned. A fraction of the clones does not appear; measured against another copy, unresolved V genes explain less than half of the discrepancy, and the remainder lacks a known reason. V, J and clone size reflect that table, while D and trimming were determined from the DNA. This sample lists 120,000 to 150,000 clones; roughly 87% were detected once. About 5.2% of the sample goes to the ten largest clones.

This TCR was recovered from a man aged 25 to 40 in good health and CMV-seropositive. The chain uses TRBV9 and TRBJ1-1, with the D segment identity uncertain. The sequencing sample was made of PBMCs. The CDR3 amino acid sequence is: CASSVLMNTEAFF. Here is the DNA: TGTGCCAGCAGCGTATTAATGAACACTGAAGCTTTCTTT.